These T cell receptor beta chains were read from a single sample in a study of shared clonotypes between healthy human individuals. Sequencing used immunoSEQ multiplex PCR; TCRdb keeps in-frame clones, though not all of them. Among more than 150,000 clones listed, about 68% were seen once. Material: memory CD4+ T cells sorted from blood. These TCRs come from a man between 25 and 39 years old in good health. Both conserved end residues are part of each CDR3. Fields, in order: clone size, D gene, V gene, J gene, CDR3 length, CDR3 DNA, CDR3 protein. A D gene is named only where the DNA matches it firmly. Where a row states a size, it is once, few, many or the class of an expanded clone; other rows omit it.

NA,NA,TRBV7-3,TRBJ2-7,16,TGTGCCAGCAGCTTAGAGCCTCCCCGGGTCTCCTACGAGCAGTACTTC,CASSLEPPRVSYEQYF
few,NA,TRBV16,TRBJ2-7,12,TGTGCCAGCAGCAAAGTAGTCCACGAGCAGTACTTC,CASSKVVHEQYF
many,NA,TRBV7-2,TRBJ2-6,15,TGTGCCAGCAGCTTAGGGGGCTCTGGGGCCAACGTCCTGACTTTC,CASSLGGSGANVLTF
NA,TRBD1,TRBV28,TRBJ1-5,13,TGTGCCAGCAATGACAGGGTCTATCAGCCCCAGCATTTT,CASNDRVYQPQHF
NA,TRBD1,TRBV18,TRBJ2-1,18,TGTGCCAGCTCACCGGCGACAGGGGGCGTCGGCTCCTACAATGAGCAGTTCTTC,CASSPATGGVGSYNEQFF
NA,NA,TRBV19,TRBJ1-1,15,TGTGCCAGTAGTTTAAGAGACTTGAGATACACTGAAGCTTTCTTT,CASSLRDLRYTEAFF
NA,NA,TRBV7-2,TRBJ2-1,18,TGTGCCAGCAGCAAACGAACCCCCATACCTACTTCCTACAATGAGCAGTTCTTC,CASSKRTPIPTSYNEQFF
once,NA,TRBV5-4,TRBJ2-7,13,TGTGCCAGCCGAGACTGGATCTCCTACGAGCAGTACTTC,CASRDWISYEQYF
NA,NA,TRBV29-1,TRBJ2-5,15,TGCAGCGTTGATTTAGGGTTTAGTTCCGGAGAGACCCAGTACTTC,CSVDLGFSSGETQYF
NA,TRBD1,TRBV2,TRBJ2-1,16,TGTGCCAGCACCTACGAACCGGGACAGGGTAAAAATGAGCAGTTCTTC,CASTYEPGQGKNEQFF
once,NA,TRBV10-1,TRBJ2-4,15,TGCGCCAGGTTCCCAGGGTTATTAGCCAAAAACATTCAGTACTTC,CARFPGLLAKNIQYF
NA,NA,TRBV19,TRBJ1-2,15,TGTGCCAGTAGCCTCGGGTCGTTCGGGAACTATGGCTACACCTTC,CASSLGSFGNYGYTF
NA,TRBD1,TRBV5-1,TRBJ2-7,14,TGCGCCAGCACCCGGGACAGGGATCGTTACGAGCAGTACTTC,CASTRDRDRYEQYF
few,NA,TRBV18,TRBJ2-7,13,TGTGCCAGCTCACCACAACAAGGCCACGAGCAGTACTTC,CASSPQQGHEQYF
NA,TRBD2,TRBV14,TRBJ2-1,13,TGTGCCAGCAGGCGACTAGCGGTTAAAGAGGAGTTCTTC,CASRRLAVKEEFF
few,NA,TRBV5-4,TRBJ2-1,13,TGTGCCAGCAGCTTGGTTAGCTACAATGAGCAGTTCTTC,CASSLVSYNEQFF
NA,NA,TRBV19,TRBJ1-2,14,TGTGCCAGTACTCCAAGGGCCACAGGGTATGGCTACACCTTC,CASTPRATGYGYTF
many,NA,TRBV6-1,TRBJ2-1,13,TGTGCCAGCAGTGAAACTGGGGGAACTCTTCAGTTCTTC,CASSETGGTLQFF